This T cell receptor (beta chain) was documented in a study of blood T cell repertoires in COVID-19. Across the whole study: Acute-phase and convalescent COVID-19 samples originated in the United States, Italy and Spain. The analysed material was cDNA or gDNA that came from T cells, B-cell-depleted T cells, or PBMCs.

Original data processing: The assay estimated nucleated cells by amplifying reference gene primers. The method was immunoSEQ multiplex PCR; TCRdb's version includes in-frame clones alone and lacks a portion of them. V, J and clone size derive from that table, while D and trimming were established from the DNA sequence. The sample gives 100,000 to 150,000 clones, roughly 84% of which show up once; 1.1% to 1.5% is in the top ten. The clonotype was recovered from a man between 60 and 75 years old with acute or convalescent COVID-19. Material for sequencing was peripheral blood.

CDR3 sequence: CASSQTDSYEQYF. CDR3 DNA sequence: TGTGCCAGCAGTCAGACAGACTCCTACGAGCAGTACTTC. The chain uses TRBV25-1 and TRBJ2-7; D is possibly TRBD1 (5 bases). In germline, CDR1 is MGHDK, CDR2 SYGVNS. This CDR3 has 13 amino acids. The V gene lost 5 bases and the J gene lost 0 bases, with 8 bases spanning the gap.